Sequencing of this T cell receptor (beta chain) was carried out in a study of human T cells and chemical hapten exposure. V gave up 1 base and J gave up 6 bases, with 12 bases separating them. Germline CDR1 is MGHRA and CDR2 is YSYEKL. The CDR3 is 15 residues long. Indicated time point: patch test 1, 2 weeks after DPC sensitization. Treatment meaning: therapeutic diphenylcyclopropenone sensitization with weekly scalp DPC. TCRdb re-called the RACE reads through MiXCR, storing one row per CDR3 protein. The sample lists 300,000 to 400,000 distinct CDR3 sequences, approximately 6.9% occurring once. The source was whole blood, collected in connection with sensitization to the hapten diphenylcyclopropenone (DPC). The chain uses TRBV4-1 and TRBJ2-2; D uncertain. This receptor was taken from a young woman with alopecia areata. Some clones in this sample may be carry-over from other donors' samples. CDR3 sequence: CASSQVPAMAGELFF. The CDR3 DNA follows: TGCGCCAGCAGCCAAGTCCCGGCGATGGCCGGGGAGCTGTTTTTT.